One sample yielded the 8 T cell receptor beta chains listed below, sequenced in a study of T cell responses to AZD1222 COVID-19 vaccine. TCRdb's table, derived via immunoSEQ multiplex PCR, lists solely in-frame clones and lacks some. The sample lists roughly 120,000 clones, around 84% seen once, with roughly 7.7% in the top ten. Material: peripheral blood, obtained on day 0 of AZD1222 vaccination. The receptor set was obtained from an adult in good health.

The chain employs TRBV3-1 (or the pseudogene TRBV3-2) and TRBJ1-2; D perhaps matches TRBD1 (6 bases). The CDR3 contains 14 residues. Germline V gives CDR1 LGHDT, CDR2 YNNKEL (reference sequence). Trimming took 1 base from V and 4 from J, leaving 10 bases between them. CDR3 region: CASSQGGQSYGYTF. The CDR3 DNA reads as TGTGCCAGCAGCCAAGGGGGACAAAGCTATGGCTACACCTTC.

This clone was seen a few times. DNA for the CDR3: TGTGCCAGCAGTGAAGGACCGAGATCCCTCTATGGCTACACCTTC. Protein product: CASSEGPRSLYGYTF. This chain uses TRBV6-1 with TRBJ1-2; no clear D gene. There are 15 residues in the CDR3. Germline V gives CDR1 MNHNS, CDR2 SASEGT. Trimming took 1 base from V and 4 from J, leaving 13 bases between them.

The V and J genes are TRBV2 and TRBJ1-4, with a tentative D call TRBD1 (5 bases). The CDR3 is made up of 13 amino acids. Trimming left V 6 bases short and J 8 bases short, with 13 bases between. The germline CDR1 and CDR2 sequences are SNHLY and FYNNEI. The CDR3: CASRRGVEEKLFF. Here the CDR3 DNA reads TGTGCCAGCAGGCGGGGGGTCGAAGAAAAACTGTTTTTT.

The chain combines TRBV2 with TRBJ2-5, with TRBD2 matching 9 bases. Germline V CDR1 and CDR2: SNHLY, FYNNEI. The length of the CDR3 is 14 residues. V lost 7 bases to trimming and J lost 4 bases; unmatched junction nucleotides: 7. The CDR3 nucleotides are TGTGCCAGCATAAGTGAAGCGGGAGGAGAGACCCAGTACTTC. Translation: CASISEAGGETQYF.

The chain joins TRBV10-3 to TRBJ2-1, with 8 positions matching TRBD2. Germline V gene lookup returns CDR1 ENHRY and CDR2 SYGVKD. V shed 4 bases and J 6 bases; nucleotides not matched to a gene: 2. The CDR3 is 13 residues long. The CDR3 region is CAISVAGLNEQFF. The CDR3 DNA follows: TGTGCCATCAGTGTAGCGGGGCTCAATGAGCAGTTCTTC.

The chain recombines TRBV30 with TRBJ1-4, with unresolved D. The V end was cut by 1 base, the J end by 3 bases, with 12 bases between. The CDR3 is 15 amino acids. Germline CDR1 and CDR2: GTSNPN and SVGIG (reference sequence). The CDR3 sequence is CAWSGARAPNEKLFF. CDR3 coding DNA: TGTGCCTGGAGTGGGGCGAGGGCCCCTAATGAAAAACTGTTTTTT. Looking up the rest from reference TRBV30 and TRBJ1-4 gives the full variable domain: SQTIHQWPATLVQPVGSPLSLECTVEGTSNPNLYWYRQAAGRGLQLLFYSVGIGQISSEVPQNLSASRPQDRQFILSSKKLLLSDSGFYLCAWSGARAPNEKLFFGSGTQLSVL.

The genes are TRBV28 and TRBJ2-5; 16 bases map to TRBD2. The CDR3 length is 21 residues. V was clipped by 4 bases and J by 5 bases; unmatched bases: 19. Germline values: CDR1 MDHEN, CDR2 SYDVKM. CDR3 DNA sequence: TGTGCCAGCAGTTACCCCGGCGACAGGGGACTAGCGGGAGGGCGTGGGGAGACCCAGTACTTC. Translating it yields CASSYPGDRGLAGGRGETQYF.

This rearrangement joins TRBV13 to TRBJ2-7, with 9 bases identical to TRBD2. Germline CDR1 reads PRHDT; CDR2 reads FYEKMQ (reference sequence). This CDR3 is built from 15 residues. J gave up 4 bases and V 4 bases, and 8 bases lay outside the gene matches. The DNA of the CDR3 is TGTGCCAGCAGCTCCTCCCCGACTAGCGGTTACGAGCAGTACTTC. This encodes CASSSSPTSGYEQYF.